The 6 T cell receptor beta chains given below trace back to one sample, sequenced in a study of T cell responses to AZD1222 COVID-19 vaccine (dated by TCRdb to the early 2020s). The sample's time point label, in plain terms: about 28 days (+/-7) after the second vaccine dose. The protocol used for the library was the immunoSEQ multiplex PCR assay. TCRdb retrieved this table from immuneACCESS and kept in-frame rearrangements only. Not all clones are present; in checked studies, unresolved V genes account for under half, and no reason is known for the remainder. The sample records 100,000 or so clones, roughly 85% of which are singletons. About 2.5% of the sample comes from the top ten. The sample consisted of peripheral blood, taken 28 days after the second AZD1222 dose. Receptor source: an adult who received the AZD1222 COVID-19 vaccine.

The CDR3 loop is CASSLERVLAGETQYF. The CDR3 DNA is TGTGCCAGCAGCTTAGAACGGGTATTGGCGGGGGAGACCCAGTACTTC. The J gene is TRBJ2-5, the V gene TRBV7-9; a possible D gene is TRBD2 (6 bases). With 1 base removed from V and 5 bases from J, the gap between germline ends came to 17 bases. CDR3 size: 16 residues. The germline gives CDR1 SEHNR, CDR2 FQNEAQ (reference sequence).

The CDR3, as DNA: TGTGCCAGCAGCTTGGGGCGGGGGGCGGTATACGAGCAGTACTTC. This encodes CASSLGRGAVYEQYF. This rearrangement joins TRBV5-6 to TRBJ2-7; 8 positions agree with TRBD2. The V gene's germline CDR1 is SGHDT and CDR2 YYEEEE. The CDR3 runs to 15 residues. After removal of 0 bases from V and 4 bases from J, the junction contained 6 bases not matched to a gene.

The CDR3 region is CASSPEQGESGTGYTF. DNA for the CDR3: TGTGCCAGCAGCCCAGAACAGGGTGAGAGCGGTACTGGCTACACCTTC. The rearrangement joins TRBV14 to TRBJ1-2, with a tentative D call TRBD1 (6 bases). CDR1 and CDR2 (germline): SGHDN, FVKESK. Deletions cut 4 bases from V and 7 bases from J, with 22 bases between. This CDR3 contains 16 residues.

This clone was observed a few times. The rearrangement uses TRBV19 and TRBJ1-2, with 7 bases that match TRBD1. Unmatched junction bases numbered 11, after V lost 7 bases and J lost 3 bases. The V gene's germline CDR1 is LNHDA and CDR2 SQIVND (reference sequence). CDR3 length equals 15 residues. CDR3 DNA sequence: TGTGCCAGTACCGTGTCGGAGGGGGCGTACTATGGCTACACCTTC. Translating it yields CASTVSEGAYYGYTF.

This clone is categorized as medium-sized (0.01 to 0.1%). This same CDR3 is encoded by further DNA sequences in the sample. The CDR3 protein is CASSGTSGNTGELFF. The CDR3 DNA reads TGTGCCAGCAGTGGGACTAGCGGGAACACCGGGGAGCTGTTTTTT. The rearrangement uses TRBV6-4 and TRBJ2-2, with 10 bases that match TRBD2. The CDR3 consists of 15 residues. V was clipped by 4 bases and J by 1 base; unmatched bases: 0. Germline CDR1 and CDR2: MRHNA and SNTAGT.

The V and J genes are TRBV28 and TRBJ1-2; the match to TRBD1 covers 7 bases. The CDR3 contains 13 residues. In germline, CDR1 is MDHEN, CDR2 SYDVKM. J lost 4 bases, V lost 8 bases, and 7 bases had no gene match. In nucleotides, the CDR3 is TGTGCCAGCTGTAGACAGGGAACCTATGGCTACACCTTC. It translates to CASCRQGTYGYTF.